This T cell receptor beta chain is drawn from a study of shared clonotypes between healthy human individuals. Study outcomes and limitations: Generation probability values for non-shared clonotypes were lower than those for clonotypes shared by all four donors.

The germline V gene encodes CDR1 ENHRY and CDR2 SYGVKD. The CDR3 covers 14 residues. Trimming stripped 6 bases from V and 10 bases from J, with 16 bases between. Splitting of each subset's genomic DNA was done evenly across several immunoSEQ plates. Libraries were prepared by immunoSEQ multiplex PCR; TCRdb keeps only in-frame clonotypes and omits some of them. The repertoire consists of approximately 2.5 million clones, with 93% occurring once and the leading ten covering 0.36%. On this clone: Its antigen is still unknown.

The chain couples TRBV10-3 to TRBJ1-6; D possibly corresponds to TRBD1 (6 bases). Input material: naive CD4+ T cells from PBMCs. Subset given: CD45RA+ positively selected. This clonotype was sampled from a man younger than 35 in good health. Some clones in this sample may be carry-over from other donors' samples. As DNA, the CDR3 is TGTGCCATCAGACGACAGGAGGGCGGATCACCCCTCCACTTT. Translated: CAIRRQEGGSPLHF.